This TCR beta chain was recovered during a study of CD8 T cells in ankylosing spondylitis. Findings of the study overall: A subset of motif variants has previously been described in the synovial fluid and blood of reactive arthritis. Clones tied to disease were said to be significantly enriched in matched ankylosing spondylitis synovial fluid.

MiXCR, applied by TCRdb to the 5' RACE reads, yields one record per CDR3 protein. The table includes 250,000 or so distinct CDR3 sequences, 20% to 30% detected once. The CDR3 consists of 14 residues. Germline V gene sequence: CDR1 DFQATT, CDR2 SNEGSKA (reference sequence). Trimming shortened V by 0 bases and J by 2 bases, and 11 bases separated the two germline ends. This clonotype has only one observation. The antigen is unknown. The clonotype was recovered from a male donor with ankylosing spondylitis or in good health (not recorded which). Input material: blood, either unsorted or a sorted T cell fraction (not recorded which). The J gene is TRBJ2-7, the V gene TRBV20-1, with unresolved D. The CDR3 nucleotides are TGCAGTGCTAGAGACTCGGCAGAAACCTACGAGCAGTACTTC. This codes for CSARDSAETYEQYF.